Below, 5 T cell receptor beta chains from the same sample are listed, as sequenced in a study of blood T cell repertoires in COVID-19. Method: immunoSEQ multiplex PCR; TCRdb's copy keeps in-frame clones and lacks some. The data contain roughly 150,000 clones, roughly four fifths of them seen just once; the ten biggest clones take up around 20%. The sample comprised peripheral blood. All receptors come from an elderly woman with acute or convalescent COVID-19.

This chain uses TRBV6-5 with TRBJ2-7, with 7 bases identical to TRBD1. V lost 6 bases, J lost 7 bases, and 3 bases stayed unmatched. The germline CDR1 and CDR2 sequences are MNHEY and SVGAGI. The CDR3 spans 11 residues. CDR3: CASSDRVEQYF. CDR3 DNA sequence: TGTGCCAGCAGCGACAGGGTGGAGCAGTACTTC.

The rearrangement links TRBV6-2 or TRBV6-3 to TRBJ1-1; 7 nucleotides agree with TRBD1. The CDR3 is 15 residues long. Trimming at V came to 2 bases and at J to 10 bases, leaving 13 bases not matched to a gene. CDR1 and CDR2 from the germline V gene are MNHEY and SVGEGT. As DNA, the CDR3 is TGTGCCAGCAGTTACAATGTCGGAGGGGGCGGTGGAGCTTTCTTT. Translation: CASSYNVGGGGGAFF.

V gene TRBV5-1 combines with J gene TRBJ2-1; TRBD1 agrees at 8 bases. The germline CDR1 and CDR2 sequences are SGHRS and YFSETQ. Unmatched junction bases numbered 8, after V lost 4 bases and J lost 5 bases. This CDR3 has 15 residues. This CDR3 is CASSHRDRKHNEQFF. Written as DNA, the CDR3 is TGCGCCAGCAGCCACCGGGACAGGAAACACAATGAGCAGTTCTTC.

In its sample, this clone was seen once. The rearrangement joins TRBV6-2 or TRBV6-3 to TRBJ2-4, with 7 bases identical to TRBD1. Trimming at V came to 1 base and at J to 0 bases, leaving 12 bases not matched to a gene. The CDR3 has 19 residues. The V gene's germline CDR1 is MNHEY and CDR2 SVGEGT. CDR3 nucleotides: TGTGCCAGCAGTTACTTACGGGACAGATATGAACTAGCCAAAAACATTCAGTACTTC. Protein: CASSYLRDRYELAKNIQYF.

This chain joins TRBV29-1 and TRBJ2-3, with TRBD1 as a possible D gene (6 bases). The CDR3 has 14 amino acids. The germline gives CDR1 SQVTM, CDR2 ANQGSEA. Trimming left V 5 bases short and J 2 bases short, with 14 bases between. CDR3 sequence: CSVLLRGSTDTQYF. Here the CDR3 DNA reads TGCAGCGTTCTTCTCAGGGGTTCCACAGATACGCAGTATTTT.